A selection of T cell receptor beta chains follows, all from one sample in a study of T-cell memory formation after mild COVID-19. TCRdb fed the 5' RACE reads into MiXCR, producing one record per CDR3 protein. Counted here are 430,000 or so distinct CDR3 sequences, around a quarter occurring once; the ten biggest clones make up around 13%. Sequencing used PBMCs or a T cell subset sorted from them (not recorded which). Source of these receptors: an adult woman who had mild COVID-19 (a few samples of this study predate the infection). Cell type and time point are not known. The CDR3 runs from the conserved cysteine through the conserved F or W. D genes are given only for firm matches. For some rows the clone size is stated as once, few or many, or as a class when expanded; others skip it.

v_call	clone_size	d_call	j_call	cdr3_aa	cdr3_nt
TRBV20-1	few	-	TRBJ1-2	CSASLGYTF	TGCAGTGCTAGCCTAGGCTACACCTTC
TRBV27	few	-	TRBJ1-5	CASRGLGSGNQPQHF	TGTGCCAGCAGAGGCCTAGGTTCCGGCAATCAGCCCCAGCATTTT
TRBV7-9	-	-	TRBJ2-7	CASSSHRYGDEQYF	TGTGCCAGCAGCTCACACAGGTACGGGGACGAGCAGTACTTC
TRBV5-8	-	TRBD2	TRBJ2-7	CASSNGLAGDFEQYF	TGTGCCAGCAGCAACGGACTAGCGGGGGACTTCGAGCAGTACTTC
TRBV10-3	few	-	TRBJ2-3	CAISPTGITDTQYF	TGTGCCATCAGTCCAACAGGGATCACAGATACGCAGTATTTT
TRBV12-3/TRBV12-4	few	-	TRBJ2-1	CASSFTPYNEQFF	TGTGCCAGCAGTTTTACCCCTTACAATGAGCAGTTCTTC
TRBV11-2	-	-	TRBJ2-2	CASRLLVGGNANTGELFF	TGTGCCAGCAGACTACTGGTTGGAGGGAACGCGAACACCGGGGAGCTGTTTTTT
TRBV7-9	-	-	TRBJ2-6	CASSSGWLTGSGANVLTF	TGTGCCAGCAGCTCCGGCTGGCTGACCGGCTCTGGGGCCAACGTCCTGACTTTC
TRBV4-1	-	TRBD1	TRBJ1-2	CASSQDIRDSYGYTF	TGCGCCAGCAGCCAAGATATAAGGGACAGCTATGGCTACACCTTC
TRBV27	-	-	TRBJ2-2	CASPVQVTGELFF	TGTGCCAGCCCTGTTCAGGTCACCGGGGAGCTGTTTTTT
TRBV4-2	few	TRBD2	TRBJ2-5	CASSQIPSGGAEETQYF	TGTGCCAGCAGCCAGATACCTAGCGGGGGGGCGGAGGAGACCCAGTACTTC
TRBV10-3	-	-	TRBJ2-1	CAISPFERHNEQFF	TGTGCCATCAGCCCCTTCGAGCGGCACAATGAGCAGTTCTTC
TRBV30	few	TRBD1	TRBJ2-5	CAWSVQGAETQYF	TGTGCCTGGAGTGTACAGGGGGCAGAGACCCAGTACTTC
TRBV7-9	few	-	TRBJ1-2	CASSAQQEIAYGYTF	TGTGCCAGCAGCGCGCAACAGGAGATTGCTTATGGCTACACCTTC
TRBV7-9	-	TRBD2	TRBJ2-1	CASSQAGLADNEQFF	TGTGCCAGCAGCCAAGCGGGACTAGCGGACAATGAGCAGTTCTTC
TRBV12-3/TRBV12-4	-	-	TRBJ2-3	CASNPSTFGAQGTDTQYF	TGTGCCAGCAACCCATCGACGTTCGGGGCCCAGGGCACAGATACGCAGTATTTT
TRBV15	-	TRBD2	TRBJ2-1	CATSREISSGGFNEQFF	TGTGCCACCAGCAGAGAAATAAGTAGCGGGGGCTTCAATGAGCAGTTCTTC
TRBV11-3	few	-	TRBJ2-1	CASSHRNINEQFF	TGTGCCAGCAGCCATCGCAATATCAATGAGCAGTTCTTC
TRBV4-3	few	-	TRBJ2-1	CASSQGSGTYNEQFF	TGCGCCAGCAGCCAAGGGTCGGGAACCTACAATGAGCAGTTCTTC
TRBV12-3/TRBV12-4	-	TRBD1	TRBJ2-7	CASSPRDRGGYYEQYF	TGTGCCAGCAGTCCTAGAGACAGGGGCGGCTACTACGAGCAGTACTTC
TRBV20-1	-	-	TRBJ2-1	CSATEPLSYNEQFF	TGCAGTGCTACCGAGCCCTTGTCCTACAATGAGCAGTTCTTC
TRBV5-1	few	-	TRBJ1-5	CASSQGDNQPQHF	TGCGCCAGCAGCCAAGGGGATAATCAGCCCCAGCATTTT
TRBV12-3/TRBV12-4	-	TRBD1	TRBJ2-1	CASSTTGEGGNEQFF	TGTGCCAGCAGTACGACAGGGGAAGGAGGCAATGAGCAGTTCTTC
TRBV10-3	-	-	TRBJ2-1	CAISETLVGRDNEQFF	TGTGCCATCAGTGAGACCCTTGTCGGACGGGACAATGAGCAGTTCTTC
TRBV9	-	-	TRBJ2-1	CASSVDELSEQFF	TGTGCCAGCAGCGTGGACGAATTAAGTGAGCAGTTCTTC
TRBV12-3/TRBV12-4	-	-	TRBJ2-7	CASAFLREQYF	TGTGCCAGCGCGTTCCTCCGGGAACAGTACTTC
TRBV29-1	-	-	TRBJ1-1	CSVVRWGVAMNTEAFF	TGCAGCGTTGTTAGATGGGGGGTAGCCATGAACACTGAAGCTTTCTTT
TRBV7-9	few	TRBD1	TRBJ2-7	CASSSQTGEAYEQYF	TGTGCCAGCAGCTCCCAGACAGGGGAGGCCTACGAGCAGTACTTC
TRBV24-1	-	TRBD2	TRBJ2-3	CATSETGTRNTQYF	TGTGCCACCAGTGAGACCGGGACTAGAAATACGCAGTATTTT
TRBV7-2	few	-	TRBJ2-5	CASSLEGQASWETQYF	TGTGCCAGCAGCTTAGAAGGGCAGGCCTCGTGGGAGACCCAGTACTTC
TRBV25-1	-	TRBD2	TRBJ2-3	CASSGTSGGPRTDTQYF	TGTGCCAGCAGTGGGACTAGCGGGGGGCCTCGAACAGATACGCAGTATTTT
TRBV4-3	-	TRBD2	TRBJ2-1	CASSQEKREYNEQFF	TGCGCCAGCAGCCAAGAAAAGCGGGAGTACAATGAGCAGTTCTTC
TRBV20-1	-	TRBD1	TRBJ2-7	CSATPGTGNQYF	TGCAGTGCCACCCCCGGGACAGGGAATCAGTACTTC
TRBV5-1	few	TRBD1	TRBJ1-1	CASSLGQGVGNTEAFF	TGCGCCAGCAGCTTGGGACAGGGGGTGGGGAACACTGAAGCTTTCTTT
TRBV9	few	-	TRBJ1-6	CASSVRDGAYNSPLHF	TGTGCCAGCAGCGTACGTGATGGGGCTTATAATTCACCCCTCCACTTT
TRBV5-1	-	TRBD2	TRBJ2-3	CASSLLVSSGTGTDTQYF	TGCGCCAGCAGCTTGCTGGTTTCTAGCGGGACGGGCACAGATACGCAGTATTTT
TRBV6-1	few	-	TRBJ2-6	CASSFPTAGIGANVLTF	TGTGCCAGCAGTTTCCCGACCGCAGGGATAGGGGCCAACGTCCTGACTTTC
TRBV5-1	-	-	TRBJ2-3	CASSLEFGMADTQYF	TGCGCCAGCAGCTTGGAATTTGGGATGGCAGATACGCAGTATTTT
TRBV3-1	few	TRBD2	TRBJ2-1	CASSQPTSGYNEQFF	TGTGCCAGCAGCCAACCGACTAGCGGCTACAATGAGCAGTTCTTC
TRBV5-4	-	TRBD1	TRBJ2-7	CASSPGQGSAYEQYF	TGTGCCAGCAGCCCAGGACAGGGTTCTGCCTACGAGCAGTACTTC
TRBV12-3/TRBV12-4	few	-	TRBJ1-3	CASRGGGNTIYF	TGTGCCAGCAGAGGAGGAGGAAACACCATATATTTT
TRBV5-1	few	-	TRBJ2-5	CASRRTGQGFQETQYF	TGCGCCAGCCGAAGGACTGGGCAGGGTTTCCAAGAGACCCAGTACTTC
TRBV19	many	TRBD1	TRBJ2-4	CASSIGQGAWASNIQYF	TGTGCCAGTAGTATCGGACAGGGGGCGTGGGCTAGTAACATTCAGTACTTC
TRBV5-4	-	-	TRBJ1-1	CASSQALDDTEAFF	TGTGCCAGCAGCCAAGCACTGGATGACACTGAAGCTTTCTTT
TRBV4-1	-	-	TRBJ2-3	CASSQESRGSTDTQYF	TGCGCCAGCAGCCAAGAGAGCCGGGGTAGCACAGATACGCAGTATTTT
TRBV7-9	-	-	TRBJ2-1	CASSTRQAGPFNEQFF	TGTGCCAGCAGCACCCGACAGGCAGGGCCTTTCAATGAGCAGTTCTTC
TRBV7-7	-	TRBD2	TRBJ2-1	CASSLGTSGSADEQFF	TGTGCTAGCAGCTTAGGGACTAGCGGGAGTGCCGATGAGCAGTTCTTC
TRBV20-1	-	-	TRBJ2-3	CSARRRGFTDTQYF	TGCAGTGCTAGAAGACGGGGATTCACAGATACGCAGTATTTT
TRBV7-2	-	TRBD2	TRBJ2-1	CASSFGGLEGIYEQFF	TGTGCCAGCAGCTTCGGGGGACTAGAGGGGATTTATGAGCAGTTCTTC
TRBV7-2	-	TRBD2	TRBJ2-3	CASSLAGLAGARTDTQYF	TGTGCCAGCAGCTTAGCTGGACTAGCGGGAGCTCGCACAGATACGCAGTATTTT
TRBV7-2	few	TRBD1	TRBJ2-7	CASSLGTGGFSSYEQYF	TGTGCCAGCAGCTTAGGGACAGGGGGTTTTTCCTCCTACGAGCAGTACTTC
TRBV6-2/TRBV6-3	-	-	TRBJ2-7	CASSTPPGQYF	TGTGCCAGCTCTACACCGCCGGGGCAGTACTTC